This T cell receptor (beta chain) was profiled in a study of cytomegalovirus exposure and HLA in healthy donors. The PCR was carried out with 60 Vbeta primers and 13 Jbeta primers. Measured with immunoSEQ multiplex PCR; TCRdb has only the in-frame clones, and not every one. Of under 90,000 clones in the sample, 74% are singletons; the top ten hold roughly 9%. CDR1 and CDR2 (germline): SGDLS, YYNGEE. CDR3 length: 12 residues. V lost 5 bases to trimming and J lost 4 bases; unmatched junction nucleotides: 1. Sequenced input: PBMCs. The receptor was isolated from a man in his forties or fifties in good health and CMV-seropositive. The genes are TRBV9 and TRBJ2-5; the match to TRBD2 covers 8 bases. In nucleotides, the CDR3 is TGTGCCAGCAGTCGGGGGGGAGAGACCCAGTACTTC. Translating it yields CASSRGGETQYF.